The 32 T cell receptor beta chains below come from one sample, sequenced in a study of T-cell memory formation after mild COVID-19. TCRdb re-analysed the 5' RACE reads in MiXCR, keeping a single row per CDR3 protein. The top ten clones hold 20% to 25% of a sample with some 320,000 distinct CDR3 sequences, 13% to 15% of them seen once. Sequencing was performed on PBMCs or a T cell subset sorted from them (not recorded which). The origin of the receptors is a young man who had mild COVID-19 (a few samples of this study predate the infection). Cell type and time point are not known.

The chain is built from TRBV5-1 and TRBJ2-3; D may be TRBD1 (6 bases). Trimming removed 0 bases from V and 0 bases from J, with 8 bases in between. Germline CDR1 and CDR2: SGHRS and YFSETQ. The CDR3 sequence is 15 residues long. In nucleotides, the CDR3 is TGCGCCAGCAGCTTGGACAGGGCTAGCACAGATACGCAGTATTTT. It encodes CASSLDRASTDTQYF.

This sequence joins TRBV6-5 and TRBJ1-5; D ambiguous. The CDR3 has 16 amino acids. The V gene's germline CDR1 is MNHEY and CDR2 SVGAGI. The V end was cut by 4 bases, the J end by 0 bases, with 13 bases between. The CDR3 DNA reads as TGTGCCAGCAGTTCCTCATGGGTGAATAGCAATCAGCCCCAGCATTTT. This sequence encodes CASSSSWVNSNQPQHF.

The chain recombines TRBV7-2 with TRBJ1-6, with 9 bases aligning to TRBD1. Germline V CDR1 and CDR2: SGHTA, FQGNSA. Trimming at V came to 2 bases and at J to 6 bases, leaving 8 bases not matched to a gene. This CDR3 region has 17 residues. The CDR3 DNA reads as TGTGCCAGCAGCTTAAGGTTTCTGGACAGGGGTAATTCACCCCTCCACTTT. Protein: CASSLRFLDRGNSPLHF. Variable domain in full (rest from reference TRBV7-2 and TRBJ1-6): GAGVSQSPSNKVTEKGKDVELRCDPISGHTALYWYRQSLGQGLEFLIYFQGNSAPDKSGLPSDRFSAERTGGSVSTLTIQRTQQEDSAVYLCASSLRFLDRGNSPLHFGNGTRLTVT.

The V gene is TRBV5-5, the J gene TRBJ1-2, with 7 bases identical to TRBD1. Germline lookup yields CDR1 SGHKS and CDR2 YYEKEE (reference sequence). V lost 2 bases to trimming and J lost 5 bases; unmatched junction nucleotides: 6. The CDR3 totals 14 residues. This CDR3 is CASSFRDSTYGYTF. In DNA form, the CDR3 reads TGTGCCAGCAGCTTCCGGGACAGTACTTATGGCTACACCTTC. The full variable domain, with the rest looked up from reference TRBV5-5 and TRBJ1-2, is DAGVTQSPTHLIKTRGQQVTLRCSPISGHKSVSWYQQVLGQGPQFIFQYYEKEERGRGNFPDRFSARQFPNYSSELNVNALLLGDSALYLCASSFRDSTYGYTFGSGTRLTVV.

The V gene is TRBV12-3 or TRBV12-4, the J gene TRBJ2-2; no clear D gene. The CDR3 loop spans 14 amino acids. The V gene lost 5 bases and the J gene lost 4 bases, with 11 bases spanning the gap. CDR3 sequence: CASSQELPTGELFF. As DNA, the CDR3 is TGTGCCAGCAGTCAAGAGCTCCCCACCGGGGAGCTGTTTTTT.

A few counts support this clonotype. This chain joins TRBV6-5 and TRBJ2-7, with 8 bases matching TRBD1. This CDR3 spans 15 amino acids. Germline V gene data show CDR1 as MNHEY and CDR2 as SVGAGI. Losses at the gene ends were 2 bases for V and 5 bases for J; bases not matched to a gene: 8. CDR3 bases: TGTGCCAGCAGTTACAGAGGCAGGGGGCTCAACGAGCAGTACTTC. As protein: CASSYRGRGLNEQYF.

The chain has TRBV5-1 and TRBJ1-1; TRBD1 aligns across 8 bases. With V trimmed by 5 bases and J by 2 bases, 14 bases remained unmatched. This CDR3 has 17 residues. Germline V CDR1 and CDR2: SGHRS, YFSETQ. CDR3 sequence (DNA): TGCGCCAGCAGTCGGGACAGGAGAGGGGGCGGAAACACTGAAGCTTTCTTT. Amino acids: CASSRDRRGGGNTEAFF.

The V gene is TRBV12-3 or TRBV12-4, the J gene TRBJ1-2; D uncertain. This CDR3 contains 13 residues. V shed 3 bases and J shed 2 bases, with 7 bases lying between them. The CDR3 spells CASSFRANYGYTF. The CDR3 bases are TGTGCCAGCAGTTTTAGGGCAAACTATGGCTACACCTTC.

This clonotype was recorded at least ten times. J is TRBJ2-7 and V is TRBV5-1; tentatively, D is TRBD1 (7 bases). The germline V gene has CDR1 SGHRS and CDR2 YFSETQ. The V end lost 0 bases, the J end lost 6 bases, and 13 bases lay between the germline ends. The CDR3 loop spans 14 amino acids. The CDR3 DNA is TGCGCCAGCAGCTTGGGTCAGGGGGGTACCGAGCAGTACGTC. Amino acids: CASSLGQGGTEQYV.

This clonotype was observed many times. The chain links TRBV18 to TRBJ2-1; D not resolved. This CDR3 is 14 amino acids long. Trimming removed 4 bases at V and 0 bases at J, with 7 bases between. Germline CDR1 reads KGHSH; CDR2 reads LQKENI. In DNA form, the CDR3 reads TGTGCCAGCTCACGTGAATCCTCCTACAATGAGCAGTTCTTC. Translation: CASSRESSYNEQFF. The full variable domain, completed using reference TRBV18 and TRBJ2-1, is NAGVMQNPRHLVRRRGQEARLRCSPMKGHSHVYWYRQLPEEGLKFMVYLQKENIIDESGMPKERFSAEFPKEGPSILRIQQVVRGDSAAYFCASSRESSYNEQFFGPGTRLTVL.

This sequence joins TRBV7-9 and TRBJ1-2; TRBD1 matches at 7 bases. CDR1 and CDR2 from the germline V gene are SEHNR and FQNEAQ (reference sequence). Losses at the gene ends were 0 bases for V and 7 bases for J; bases not matched to a gene: 8. This CDR3 is built from 15 residues. This chain's CDR3 is CASSLARQGGSGYTF. DNA for the CDR3: TGTGCCAGCAGCTTAGCCCGACAGGGTGGCAGTGGCTACACCTTC.

The table lists this clonotype with a few counts. This rearrangement joins TRBV30 to TRBJ1-2; unclear D gene. Germline V CDR1 and CDR2: GTSNPN, SVGIG (reference sequence). The CDR3 covers 11 residues. V lost 3 bases and J 3 bases, leaving 5 bases between the germline ends. CDR3 in amino acids: CAWRRYYGYTF. CDR3 nucleotides: TGTGCCTGGAGGAGATACTATGGCTACACCTTC. The full variable domain, in which reference TRBV30 and TRBJ1-2 provide the parts outside the CDR3, is SQTIHQWPATLVQPVGSPLSLECTVEGTSNPNLYWYRQAAGRGLQLLFYSVGIGQISSEVPQNLSASRPQDRQFILSSKKLLLSDSGFYLCAWRRYYGYTFGSGTRLTVV.

This clonotype was seen a handful of times. CDR3 sequence reads: CASSEGLRTEAFF. The CDR3 bases are TGTGCCAGCAGTGAGGGTCTGAGGACTGAAGCTTTCTTT. The genes are TRBV2 and TRBJ1-1; D call uncertain. The CDR3 is made up of 13 amino acids. V was cut by 3 bases and J by 5 bases, with 10 bases left in between. The germline V gene has CDR1 SNHLY and CDR2 FYNNEI.

The chain links TRBV5-1 to TRBJ1-5; no clear D gene. V shed 7 bases and J shed 10 bases, with 18 bases lying between them. CDR3 length: 13 amino acids. Germline CDR1 reads SGHRS; CDR2 reads YFSETQ. The CDR3 DNA follows: TGCGCCAGCGCTCCTACTTCGGGGTACCCCCAGCATTTT. Protein: CASAPTSGYPQHF.

This clonotype was counted between two and nine times. V is TRBV12-5 and J is TRBJ1-1, with D tentatively TRBD1 (5 bases). The CDR3 consists of 16 residues. V gave up 4 bases and J gave up 2 bases, with 17 bases separating them. Per the germline V gene, CDR1 is LGHNT and CDR2 is FRNRAP. CDR3 protein: CASGSQNLWTNTEAFF. The CDR3 nucleotides read TGTGCTAGTGGTTCGCAAAATCTCTGGACAAACACTGAAGCTTTCTTT.

The rearrangement uses TRBV4-3 and TRBJ2-3; possibly TRBD1 or TRBD2 for D (5 bases each). CDR1 and CDR2 (germline): LGHNA, YSLEER. This CDR3 region has 17 residues. V was shortened by 3 bases and J by 2 bases, with 18 bases between the two germline ends. DNA for the CDR3: TGCGCCAGCAGCCACACACAACAGGTCGGGGCCACAGATACGCAGTATTTT. It is translated as CASSHTQQVGATDTQYF.

This clonotype was counted only a few times. The rearrangement links TRBV6-1 to TRBJ2-7; D might be TRBD2 (5 bases). This CDR3 spans 14 amino acids. With 2 bases removed from V and 3 bases from J, the gap between germline ends came to 11 bases. The germline V gene encodes CDR1 MNHNS and CDR2 SASEGT. This CDR3 reads CASSEIAHSYEQYV. CDR3 nucleotide sequence: TGTGCCAGCAGTGAAATAGCGCACAGCTACGAGCAGTACGTC.

This chain joins TRBV25-1 and TRBJ2-1; D may be TRBD2 (6 bases). V lost 1 base to trimming and J lost 4 bases, with 14 bases between them. The CDR3 contains 16 residues. Germline V gives CDR1 MGHDK, CDR2 SYGVNS. DNA for the CDR3: TGTGCCAGCAGTGAATTAGTCGGCGGGGAGTACAATGAGCAGTTCTTC. It yields the protein CASSELVGGEYNEQFF.

There are a few counts of this clonotype. CDR3 amino acids: CASSLGSIGSNTGELFF. CDR3 DNA: TGTGCCAGCAGCTTAGGCTCTATCGGGTCAAACACCGGGGAGCTGTTTTTT. This chain links TRBV11-2 with TRBJ2-2; D call uncertain. The ends were cut back, 1 base at V and 2 bases at J, with 14 bases in the middle. This CDR3 region has 17 residues. CDR1 and CDR2 (germline): SGHAT, FQNNGV.

The chain employs TRBV7-3 and TRBJ2-7; possibly TRBD1 for D (5 bases). The CDR3 has 13 amino acids. V shed 1 base and J shed 3 bases, with 7 bases lying between them. Germline assignment: CDR1 SGHTA and CDR2 FQGTGA. In nucleotides, the CDR3 is TGTGCCAGCAGCTTAAGTCAGGGCTACGAGCAGTACGTC. As protein: CASSLSQGYEQYV.

The chain employs TRBV6-6 and TRBJ1-5; perhaps TRBD1 as D (5 bases). The CDR3 is 16 residues long. Trimming pared 5 bases from V and 0 bases from J, leaving 14 bases between. CDR1 and CDR2 (germline): MNHNY, SVGAGI (reference sequence). As DNA, the CDR3 is TGTGCCAGCAGTCTTGGGACGGCAAATAGCAATCAGCCCCAGCATTTT. It yields the protein CASSLGTANSNQPQHF.

The chain links TRBV6-1 to TRBJ2-7; 8 nucleotides agree with TRBD2. The CDR3 is made up of 15 amino acids. In germline, CDR1 is MNHNS, CDR2 SASEGT. J gave up 6 bases and V 1 base, and 8 bases lay outside the gene matches. This CDR3 reads CASSEVGGGSSEQYF. The CDR3, as DNA: TGTGCCAGCAGTGAAGTAGGCGGGGGGTCCAGCGAGCAGTACTTC.

The chain carries TRBV20-1 and TRBJ2-5; the D gene is possibly TRBD1 (6 bases). From germline, CDR1 is DFQATT and CDR2 SNEGSKA (reference sequence). The CDR3 is made up of 12 amino acids. V dropped 6 bases and J dropped 5 bases, with 13 bases sitting between them. CDR3 sequence reads: CSAQQGGETQYF. The DNA of the CDR3 is TGCAGTGCCCAACAGGGTGGTGAGACCCAGTACTTC.

The genes are TRBV3-1 and TRBJ2-5, with D unclear. This CDR3 comprises 15 residues. Trimming pared 1 base from V and 4 bases from J, leaving 13 bases between. Germline assignment: CDR1 LGHDT and CDR2 YNNKEL (reference sequence). The CDR3 loop reads CASSQGFGSRETQYF. The CDR3 DNA reads as TGTGCCAGCAGCCAAGGCTTTGGGTCTCGAGAGACCCAGTACTTC.

This clonotype was seen at least ten times. The chain carries TRBV9 and TRBJ1-1; no firm D call. The CDR3 is made up of 14 amino acids. Germline CDR1 is SGDLS and CDR2 is YYNGEE. Trimming left V 0 bases short and J 1 base short, with 7 bases between. CDR3 DNA sequence: TGTGCCAGCAGCGTAGCTTGGGGGAACACTGAAGCTTTCTTT. Amino acids: CASSVAWGNTEAFF.

The chain has TRBV5-4 and TRBJ1-5; D may be TRBD1 (5 bases). The V and J ends lost 2 bases and 7 bases respectively, with 10 bases between them. The CDR3 is made up of 13 amino acids. Germline CDR1 and CDR2: SGHNT and YYREEE (reference sequence). CDR3 in amino acids: CASSFGEGQPQHF. CDR3 in DNA: TGTGCCAGCAGCTTCGGGGAGGGGCAGCCCCAGCATTTT.

This clonotype showed up many times. The chain joins TRBV7-9 to TRBJ1-6, with no clear D. Trimming took 2 bases from V and 3 from J, leaving 5 bases between them. Germline assignment: CDR1 SEHNR and CDR2 FQNEAQ (reference sequence). This CDR3 has 14 amino acids. The CDR3 bases are TGTGCCAGCAGCTTACAGGACTATAATTCACCCCTCCACTTT. Translating gives CASSLQDYNSPLHF.

About this clonotype itself: The CDR3 carries no conserved terminal phenylalanine or tryptophan, so it likely arises from a read error. The genes are TRBV6-1 and TRBJ2-1; D is tentatively TRBD1 or TRBD2 (5 bases each). From germline, CDR1 is MNHNS and CDR2 SASEGT. V was pared by 3 bases and J by 3 bases, with 15 bases between. CDR3 length equals 16 residues. Here the CDR3 reads CASSEPGGNIYNEQFL. The CDR3 nucleotides are TGTGCCAGCAGTGAGCCTGGGGGTAATATCTACAATGAGCAGTTCTTA.

In DNA, the CDR3 is TGTGCCAGCAGCCCCGGTTGGGATACGCAGTATTTT. It translates to CASSPGWDTQYF. The chain recombines TRBV4-2 with TRBJ2-3, with unresolved D. V gave up 4 bases and J gave up 6 bases, with 8 bases separating them. CDR3 length: 12 residues. Germline CDR1 reads LGHNA; CDR2 reads YNFKEQ.

This clonotype occurred a few times. The chain employs TRBV5-1 and TRBJ2-5; 7 nucleotides line up with TRBD1. Germline CDR1 SGHRS, CDR2 YFSETQ. Germline trimming cut 4 bases from V and 7 bases from J; bases unmatched to any gene: 13. The length of the CDR3 is 15 residues. CDR3 DNA sequence: TGCGCCAGCAGCCCCGCCGGGACAGTAGTAGGGACCCAGTACTTC. It specifies CASSPAGTVVGTQYF.

This clonotype was detected only a few times. The genes are TRBV5-4 and TRBJ1-3; D not certain. The ends were cut back, 5 bases at V and 1 base at J, with 10 bases in the middle. Germline CDR1 is SGHNT and CDR2 is YYREEE (reference sequence). The CDR3 is 14 amino acids. This CDR3 reads CASSSGMSGNTIYF. In nucleotides, the CDR3 is TGTGCCAGCAGTTCCGGGATGTCTGGAAACACCATATATTTT.

V usage is TRBV7-6 and J usage is TRBJ2-3; D unresolved. CDR1 and CDR2 from the germline V gene are SGHVS and FNYEAQ. CDR3 length: 15 residues. Trimming stripped 4 bases from V and 1 base from J, with 12 bases between. The CDR3 sequence: CASSSPADRTDTQYF. Written as DNA, the CDR3 is TGTGCCAGCAGCTCCCCGGCGGACCGCACAGATACGCAGTATTTT.